Listed below are T cell receptor beta chains from one sample, sequenced in a study of T cells in Graves' hyperthyroidism and ophthalmopathy. MiXCR was run by TCRdb on the multiplex PCR reads, yielding one entry per CDR3 protein. The table lists around 700,000 distinct CDR3 sequences, 35% of them singletons. The sample taken for sequencing was blood. The receptor set was obtained from a woman between 40 and 55 years old with Graves' hyperthyroidism. Both conserved end residues are part of each CDR3. The D gene is left open where the match is weak. The size entry is marked missing in some rows and otherwise reads once, few, many or a size class.

TRBJ2-7 . . TRBV7-2 CASSLHPTVTCEQYF TGTGCCAGCAGCTTACACCCGACAGTAACCTGCGAGCAGTACTTC
TRBJ1-6 . . TRBV7-8 CASPSGPGADSPLHF TGTGCTAGTCCCTCTGGGCCGGGCGCGGATTCACCCCTCCACTTT
TRBJ2-2 . . TRBV7-2 CAGSSPVLGGELFF TGTGCCGGCAGCTCACCTGTACTCGGGGGGGAGCTGTTTTTT
TRBJ1-1 . many TRBV6-5 CASSPPWDTEAFF TGTGCCAGCAGTCCCCCTTGGGACACTGAAGCTTTCTTT
TRBJ1-1 . . TRBV7-9 CASSLVVRATEAFF TGTGCCAGCAGCTTAGTCGTTCGGGCGACTGAAGCTTTCTTT
TRBJ2-7 . many TRBV6-6 CASSYGQESQYF TGTGCCAGCAGTTACGGTCAAGAGTCGCAGTACTTC
TRBJ1-4 . many TRBV6-5 CASSLFPYEKLFF TGTGCCAGCAGTTTGTTCCCGTATGAAAAACTGTTTTTT
TRBJ2-7 . . TRBV7-6 CASSLVYSEQYF TGTGCCAGCAGCTTAGTGTACAGCGAGCAGTACTTC
TRBJ1-1 . once TRBV11-2 CASSQGTYGLLNTEAFF TGCGCCAGCAGCCAAGGAACTTATGGGCTTTTGAACACTGAAGCTTTCTTT
TRBJ1-2 . . TRBV9 CASSPVQGGGDYGYTF TGTGCCAGCTCGCCAGTCCAAGGCGGGGGCGACTATGGCTACACCTTC
TRBJ2-2 TRBD2 once TRBV2 CASRSGLAANTGELFF TGTGCCAGCAGGTCGGGACTAGCAGCGAACACCGGGGAGCTGTTTTTT
TRBJ1-3 TRBD1 once TRBV10-1 CASSAGQKGTGNTIYF TGCGCCAGCTCGGCGGGACAGAAGGGGACTGGAAACACCATATATTTT
TRBJ2-7 . . TRBV6-6 CASIHARGGEQYF TGTGCCAGCATCCATGCCCGAGGGGGCGAGCAGTACTTC
TRBJ1-1 . . TRBV10-3 CASTPGRNTEAFF TGTGCCAGTACCCCGGGACGGAACACTGAAGCTTTCTTT
TRBJ1-2 . . TRBV11-1 CASSQGGGLYYGYTF TGTGCCAGCAGCCAGGGCGGGGGGCTCTACTATGGCTACACCTTC
TRBJ2-3 . . TRBV24-1 CATSDSTDFTDTQYF TGTGCCACCAGTGATTCGACAGATTTCACAGATACGCAGTATTTT
TRBJ2-3 . few TRBV7-3 CASSLTLGSDTQYF TGTGCCAGCAGCTTAACTCTAGGATCAGATACGCAGTATTTT
TRBJ2-7 . many TRBV2 CASSVAGPEQYF TGTGCCAGCAGTGTTGCAGGCCCCGAGCAGTACTTC
TRBJ1-2 TRBD1 . TRBV6-5 CASSYLRTGGVDGYTF TGTGCCAGCAGTTACCTAAGGACAGGGGGCGTAGATGGCTACACCTTC
TRBJ2-7 TRBD2 . TRBV7-2 CASSLDWRGAYEQYF TGTGCCAGCAGCTTAGATTGGCGGGGGGCATACGAGCAGTACTTC
TRBJ1-2 . . TRBV10-3 CASSYPSGTIQDGYTF TGTGCCAGCAGTTACCCTTCAGGGACCATTCAAGATGGCTACACCTTC
TRBJ2-7 . few TRBV7-2 CASSPRRGIIYEQYF TGTGCCAGCAGCCCCCGACGGGGTATCATCTACGAGCAGTACTTC
TRBJ1-5 TRBD1 once TRBV20-1 CSARAGTGENQPQHF TGCAGTGCTAGAGCCGGGACAGGGGAAAATCAGCCCCAGCATTTT
TRBJ1-1 . . TRBV29-1 CSVTARATEAFF TGCAGCGTTACGGCCAGGGCCACTGAAGCTTTCTTT
TRBJ1-3 TRBD1 many TRBV7-9 CATNDRDNRDTIYF TGTGCCACCAACGACAGGGACAATCGGGACACCATATATTTT
TRBJ1-6 . many TRBV7-2 CASSQTTDSPLHF TGTGCCAGCAGCCAAACGACAGATTCACCCCTCCACTTT
TRBJ1-5 . . TRBV7-2 CASSLARGPQHF TGTGCCAGCAGCTTAGCCCGGGGCCCCCAGCATTTT
TRBJ1-4 TRBD1 many TRBV7-6 CASSLTQGGGEKLFF TGTGCCAGCAGCTTAACACAGGGGGGCGGAGAAAAACTGTTTTTT
TRBJ2-7 TRBD1 . TRBV19 CASSFGQGAVYEQYF TGTGCCAGTAGTTTCGGACAGGGGGCTGTCTACGAGCAGTACTTC
TRBJ1-1 . few TRBV6-5 CASCRGTEAFF TGTGCCAGCTGTCGAGGGACTGAAGCTTTCTTT
TRBJ1-5 . few TRBV6-1 CASRGGYSNQPQHF TGTGCCAGCCGCGGTGGGTATAGCAATCAGCCCCAGCATTTT
TRBJ2-7 TRBD1 . TRBV7-3 CASSRTGAEQYF TGTGCCAGCAGTAGGACAGGGGCCGAGCAGTACTTC
TRBJ1-4 TRBD1 many TRBV7-2 CASSFRGWGTNEKLFF TGTGCCAGCAGCTTCAGGGGGTGGGGAACTAATGAAAAACTGTTTTTT
TRBJ2-7 TRBD2 few TRBV25-1 CASSAGGPGQYF TGTGCCAGCAGTGCGGGAGGCCCCGGGCAGTACTTC
TRBJ2-1 . . TRBV2 CASSRSSEQFF TGTGCCAGCAGTCGTAGCAGCGAGCAGTTCTTC
TRBJ1-5 TRBD1 . TRBV19 CASSVSRDRRNQPQHF TGTGCCAGTAGTGTTTCCCGGGACAGGAGGAATCAGCCCCAGCATTTT
TRBJ2-6 . many TRBV7-9 CASSPTFSGANVLTF TGTGCCAGCAGTCCTACCTTCTCTGGGGCCAACGTCCTGACTTTC
TRBJ1-4 . once TRBV10-3 CTISEGGNEKLVF TGTACCATCAGTGAGGGGGGAAATGAAAAACTGGTTTTT
TRBJ1-1 TRBD1 . TRBV2 CASSESTWTGVTGAFF TGTGCCAGCAGTGAAAGCACATGGACAGGGGTCACTGGAGCTTTCTTT
TRBJ1-4 TRBD1 . TRBV4-1 CAGRTGDSEKLFF TGCGCCGGCCGGACAGGGGATAGCGAAAAACTGTTTTTT
TRBJ1-3 TRBD1 . TRBV2 CASRYPLPGTGAEEAGNTIYF TGTGCCAGCAGATACCCTCTGCCCGGGACAGGCGCTGAAGAAGCTGGAAACACCATATATTTT
TRBJ2-5 . many TRBV7-2 CASGGLVETQYF TGTGCCAGCGGCGGCTTAGTGGAGACCCAGTACTTC
TRBJ2-3 TRBD2 . TRBV7-3 CASSLTWGEGRTDTQYF TGTGCCAGCAGCTTAACGTGGGGGGAGGGGCGCACAGATACGCAGTATTTT
TRBJ1-5 TRBD1 once TRBV4-1 CASSTRQGATAICDQPQHF TGTGCCAGCAGCACGAGACAGGGGGCTACCGCCATTTGTGATCAGCCCCAGCATTTT
TRBJ2-5 TRBD1 . TRBV11-2 CASSWGQGEPQYF TGTGCCAGCAGCTGGGGACAGGGGGAGCCCCAGTACTTC
TRBJ2-7 TRBD2 . TRBV7-2 CASSSLAGAGYEQYF TGTGCCAGCAGCTCCCTAGCGGGAGCGGGATACGAGCAGTACTTC
TRBJ1-1 . few TRBV7-8 CASSSRDMNTEAFF TGTGCCAGCAGCTCTCGGGACATGAACACTGAAGCTTTCTTT